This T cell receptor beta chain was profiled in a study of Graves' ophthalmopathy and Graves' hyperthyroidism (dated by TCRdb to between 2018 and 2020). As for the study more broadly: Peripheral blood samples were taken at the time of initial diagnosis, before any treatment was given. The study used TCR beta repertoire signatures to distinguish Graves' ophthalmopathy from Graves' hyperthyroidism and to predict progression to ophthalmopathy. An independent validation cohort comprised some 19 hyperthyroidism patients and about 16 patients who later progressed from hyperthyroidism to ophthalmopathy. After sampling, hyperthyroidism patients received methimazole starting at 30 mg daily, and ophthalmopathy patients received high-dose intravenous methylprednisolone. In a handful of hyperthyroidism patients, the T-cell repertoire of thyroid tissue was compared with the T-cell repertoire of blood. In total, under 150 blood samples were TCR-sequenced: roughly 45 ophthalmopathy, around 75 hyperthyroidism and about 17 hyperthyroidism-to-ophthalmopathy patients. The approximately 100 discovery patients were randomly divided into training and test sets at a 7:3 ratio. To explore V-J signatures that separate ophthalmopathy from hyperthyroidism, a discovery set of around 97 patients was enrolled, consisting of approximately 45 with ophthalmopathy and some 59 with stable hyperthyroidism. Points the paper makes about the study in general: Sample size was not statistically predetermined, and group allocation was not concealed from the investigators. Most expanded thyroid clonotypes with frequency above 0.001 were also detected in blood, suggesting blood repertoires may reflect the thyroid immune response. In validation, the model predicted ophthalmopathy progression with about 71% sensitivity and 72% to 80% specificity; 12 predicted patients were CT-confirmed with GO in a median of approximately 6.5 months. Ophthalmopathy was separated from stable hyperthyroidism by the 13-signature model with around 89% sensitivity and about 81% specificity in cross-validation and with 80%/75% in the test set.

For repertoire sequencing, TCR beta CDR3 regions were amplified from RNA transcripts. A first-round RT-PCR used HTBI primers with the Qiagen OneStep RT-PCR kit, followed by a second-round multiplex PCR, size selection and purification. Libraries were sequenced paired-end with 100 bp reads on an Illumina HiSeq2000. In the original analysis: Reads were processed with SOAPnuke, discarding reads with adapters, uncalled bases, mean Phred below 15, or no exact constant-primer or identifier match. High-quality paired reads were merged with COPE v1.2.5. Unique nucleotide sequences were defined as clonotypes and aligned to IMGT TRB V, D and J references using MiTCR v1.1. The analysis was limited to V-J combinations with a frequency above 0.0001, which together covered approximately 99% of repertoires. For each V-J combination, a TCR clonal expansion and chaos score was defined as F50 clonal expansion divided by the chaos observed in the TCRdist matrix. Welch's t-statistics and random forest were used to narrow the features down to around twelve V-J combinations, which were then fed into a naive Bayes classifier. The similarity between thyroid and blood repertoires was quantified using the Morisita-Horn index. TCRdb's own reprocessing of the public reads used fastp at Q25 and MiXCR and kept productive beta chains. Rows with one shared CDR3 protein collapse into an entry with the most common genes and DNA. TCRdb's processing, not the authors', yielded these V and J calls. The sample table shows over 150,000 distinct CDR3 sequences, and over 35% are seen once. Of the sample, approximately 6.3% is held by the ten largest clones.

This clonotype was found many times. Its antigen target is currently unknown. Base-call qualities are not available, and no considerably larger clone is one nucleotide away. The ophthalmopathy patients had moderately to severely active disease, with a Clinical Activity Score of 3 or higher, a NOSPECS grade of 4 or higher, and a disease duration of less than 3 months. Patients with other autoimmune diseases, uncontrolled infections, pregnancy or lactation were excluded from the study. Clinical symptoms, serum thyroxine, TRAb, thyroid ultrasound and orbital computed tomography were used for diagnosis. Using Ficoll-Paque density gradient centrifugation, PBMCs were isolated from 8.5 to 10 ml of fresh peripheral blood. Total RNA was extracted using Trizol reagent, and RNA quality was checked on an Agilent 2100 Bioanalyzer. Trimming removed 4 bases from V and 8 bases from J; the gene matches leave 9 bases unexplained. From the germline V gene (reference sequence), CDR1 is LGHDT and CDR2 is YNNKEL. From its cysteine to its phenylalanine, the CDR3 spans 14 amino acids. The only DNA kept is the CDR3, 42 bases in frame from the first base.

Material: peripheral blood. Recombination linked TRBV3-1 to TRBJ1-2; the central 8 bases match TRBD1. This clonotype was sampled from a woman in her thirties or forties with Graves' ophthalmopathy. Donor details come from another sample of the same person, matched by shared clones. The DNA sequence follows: TGTGCCAGCAGCCTTCAGGGGGCGGTGAGGGGCTACACCTTC. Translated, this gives CASSLQGAVRGYTF.